This TCR beta chain was captured in a study of blood T cell repertoires in COVID-19. Study overall: Sources were T cells, B-cell-depleted T cells, or PBMCs; the material itself was cDNA or gDNA.

Germline CDR1 reads MNHEY; CDR2 reads SVGAGI. The CDR3 contains 13 residues. V lost 7 bases and J lost 0, with 9 bases in between. Only in-frame clones appear in the TCRdb table, and some are missing; sequencing was by immunoSEQ multiplex PCR. The sample holds around 100,000 clones, 87% seen once. The clonotype originates from a middle-aged man with active COVID-19. The V call is TRBV6-5, the J call TRBJ1-2; the D gene is possibly TRBD1 (5 bases). Sequencing was performed on peripheral blood. The DNA for the CDR3 is TGTGCCAGCACCAGGGAATCTAACTATGGCTACACCTTC. Translation gives CASTRESNYGYTF.